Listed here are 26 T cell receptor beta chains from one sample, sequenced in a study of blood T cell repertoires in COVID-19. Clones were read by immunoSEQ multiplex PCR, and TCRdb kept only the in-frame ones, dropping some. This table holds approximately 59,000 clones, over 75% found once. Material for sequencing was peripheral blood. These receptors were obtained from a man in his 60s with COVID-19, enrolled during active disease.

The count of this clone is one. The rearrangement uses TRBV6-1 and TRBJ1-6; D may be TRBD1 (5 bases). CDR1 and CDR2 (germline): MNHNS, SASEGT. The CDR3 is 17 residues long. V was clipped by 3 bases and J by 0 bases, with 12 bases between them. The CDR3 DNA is TGTGCCAGCAGTGATGGGGGGGGGAGCTCCTATAATTCACCCCTCCACTTT. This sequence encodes CASSDGGGSSYNSPLHF.

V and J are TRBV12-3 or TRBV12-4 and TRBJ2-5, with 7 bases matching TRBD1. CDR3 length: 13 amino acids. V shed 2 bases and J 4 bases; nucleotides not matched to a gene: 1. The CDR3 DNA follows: TGTGCCAGCAGTTTAACAGGGGCAGAGACCCAGTACTTC. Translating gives CASSLTGAETQYF.

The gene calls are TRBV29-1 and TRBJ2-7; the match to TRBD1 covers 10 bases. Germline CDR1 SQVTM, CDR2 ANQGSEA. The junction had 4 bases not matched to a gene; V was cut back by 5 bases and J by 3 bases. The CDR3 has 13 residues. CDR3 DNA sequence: TGCAGCGTTCGACAGGGGGCCGTCTACGAGCAGTACTTC. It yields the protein CSVRQGAVYEQYF.

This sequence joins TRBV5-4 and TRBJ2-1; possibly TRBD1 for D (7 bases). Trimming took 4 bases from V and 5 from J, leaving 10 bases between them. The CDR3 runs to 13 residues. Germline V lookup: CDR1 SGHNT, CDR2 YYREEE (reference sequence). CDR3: CASSRGTDNEQFF. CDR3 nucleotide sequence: TGTGCCAGCAGCCGGGGGACAGACAATGAGCAGTTCTTC.

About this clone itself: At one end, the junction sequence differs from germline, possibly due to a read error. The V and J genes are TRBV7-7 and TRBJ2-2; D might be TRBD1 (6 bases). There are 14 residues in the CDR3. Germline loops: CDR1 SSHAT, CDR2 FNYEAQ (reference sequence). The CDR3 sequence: CASSLGSGAGELFF. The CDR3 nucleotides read TGTGCTAGCAGCTTAGGATCAGGGGCCGGGGAGCTGTTTTTT.

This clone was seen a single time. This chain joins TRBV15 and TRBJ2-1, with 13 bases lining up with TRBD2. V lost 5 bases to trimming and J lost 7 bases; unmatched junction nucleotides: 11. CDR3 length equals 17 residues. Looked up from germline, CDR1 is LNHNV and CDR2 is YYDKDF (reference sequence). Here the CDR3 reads CATSARGLAGIGNEQFF. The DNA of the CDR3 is TGTGCCACCAGCGCCCGGGGACTAGCGGGGATTGGGAATGAGCAGTTCTTC.

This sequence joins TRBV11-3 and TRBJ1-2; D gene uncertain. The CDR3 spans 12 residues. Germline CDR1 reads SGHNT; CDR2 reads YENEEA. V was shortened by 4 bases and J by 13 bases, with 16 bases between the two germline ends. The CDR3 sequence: CASSSGPQDGTF. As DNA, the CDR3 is TGTGCCAGCAGCTCAGGCCCGCAGGATGGCACCTTC.

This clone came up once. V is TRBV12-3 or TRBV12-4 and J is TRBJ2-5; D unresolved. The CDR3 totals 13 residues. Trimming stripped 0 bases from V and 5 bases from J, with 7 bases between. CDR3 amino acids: CASSLAVRETQYF. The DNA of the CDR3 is TGTGCCAGCAGTTTAGCGGTGCGGGAGACCCAGTACTTC.

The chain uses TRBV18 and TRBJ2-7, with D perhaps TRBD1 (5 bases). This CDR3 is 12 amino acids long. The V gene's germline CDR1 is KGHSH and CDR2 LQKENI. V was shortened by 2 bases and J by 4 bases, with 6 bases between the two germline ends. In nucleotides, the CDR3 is TGTGCCAGCTCACCAAAGGGGTACGAGCAGTACTTC. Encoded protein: CASSPKGYEQYF.

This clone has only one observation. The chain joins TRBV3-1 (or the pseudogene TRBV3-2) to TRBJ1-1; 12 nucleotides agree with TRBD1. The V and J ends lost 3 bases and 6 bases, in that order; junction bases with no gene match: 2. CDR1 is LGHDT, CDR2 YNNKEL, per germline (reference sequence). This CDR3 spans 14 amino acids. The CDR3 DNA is TGTGCCAGCAGCCAGGGACAGGGGGCATCTGAAGCTTTCTTT. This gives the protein CASSQGQGASEAFF.

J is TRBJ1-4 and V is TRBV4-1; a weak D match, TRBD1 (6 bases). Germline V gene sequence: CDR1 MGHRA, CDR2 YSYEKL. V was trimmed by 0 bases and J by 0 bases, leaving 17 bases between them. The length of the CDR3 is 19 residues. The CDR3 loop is CASSQEGQGRDATNEKLFF. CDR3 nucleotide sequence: TGCGCCAGCAGCCAAGAAGGGCAGGGGAGGGATGCAACTAATGAAAAACTGTTTTTT.

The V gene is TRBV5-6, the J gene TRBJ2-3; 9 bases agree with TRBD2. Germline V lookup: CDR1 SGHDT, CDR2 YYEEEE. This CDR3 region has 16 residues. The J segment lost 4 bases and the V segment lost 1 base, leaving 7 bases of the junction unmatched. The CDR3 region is CASSLRLAGRSDTQYF. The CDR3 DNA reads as TGTGCCAGCAGCTTGAGGCTAGCGGGGCGATCAGATACGCAGTATTTT.

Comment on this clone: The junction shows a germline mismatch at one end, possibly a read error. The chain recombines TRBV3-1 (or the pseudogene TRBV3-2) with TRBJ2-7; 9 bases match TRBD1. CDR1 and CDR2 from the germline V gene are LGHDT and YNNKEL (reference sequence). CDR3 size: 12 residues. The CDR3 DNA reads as TGTGCCAGCAGCCCTGGACAGGGGCGCCTCAAATTC. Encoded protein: CASSPGQGRLKF.

Written as DNA, the CDR3 is TGTGCCTGGGCCAAGCGGGAGGGGGACACCCAGTACTTC. This translates into CAWAKREGDTQYF. This chain links TRBV30 with TRBJ2-5; 10 nucleotides match TRBD2. CDR3 length equals 13 residues. J was trimmed by 8 bases and V by 5 bases; bases with no gene match: 8. From germline, CDR1 is GTSNPN and CDR2 SVGIG (reference sequence).

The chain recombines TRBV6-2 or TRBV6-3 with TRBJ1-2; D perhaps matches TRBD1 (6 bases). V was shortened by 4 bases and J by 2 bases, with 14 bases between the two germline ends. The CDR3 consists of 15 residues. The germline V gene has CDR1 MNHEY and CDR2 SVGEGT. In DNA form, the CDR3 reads TGTGCCAGCAGTTGGAGACAGGTGTCAAACTATGGCTACACCTTC. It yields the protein CASSWRQVSNYGYTF.

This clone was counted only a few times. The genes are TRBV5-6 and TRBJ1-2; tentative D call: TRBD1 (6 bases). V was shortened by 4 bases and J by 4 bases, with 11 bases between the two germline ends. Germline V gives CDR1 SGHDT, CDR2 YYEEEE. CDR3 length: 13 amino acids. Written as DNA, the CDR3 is TGTGCCAGCAGCCAGGACAGCGGCTATGGCTACACCTTC. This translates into CASSQDSGYGYTF.

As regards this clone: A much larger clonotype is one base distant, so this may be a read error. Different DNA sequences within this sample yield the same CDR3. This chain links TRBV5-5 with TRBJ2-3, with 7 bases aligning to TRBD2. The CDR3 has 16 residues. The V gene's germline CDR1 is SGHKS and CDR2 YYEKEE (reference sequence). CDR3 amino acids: CARRLGGGGRALPGYF. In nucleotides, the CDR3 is TGTGCCCGCAGGTTGGGTGGGGGGGGGAGGGCCCTCCCTGGGTATTTT. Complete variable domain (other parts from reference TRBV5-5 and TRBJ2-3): DAGVTQSPTHLIKTRGQQVTLRCSPISGHKSVSWYQQVLGQGPQFIFQYYEKEERGRGNFPDRFSARQFPNYSSELNVNALLLGDSALYLCARRLGGGGRALPGYFGPGTRLTVL.

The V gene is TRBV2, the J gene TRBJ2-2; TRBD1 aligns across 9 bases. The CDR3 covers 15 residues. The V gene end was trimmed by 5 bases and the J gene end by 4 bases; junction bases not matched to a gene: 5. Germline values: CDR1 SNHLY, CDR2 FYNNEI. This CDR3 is CASSQGQGSTGELFF. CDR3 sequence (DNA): TGTGCCAGCAGTCAGGGACAGGGATCCACCGGGGAGCTGTTTTTT.

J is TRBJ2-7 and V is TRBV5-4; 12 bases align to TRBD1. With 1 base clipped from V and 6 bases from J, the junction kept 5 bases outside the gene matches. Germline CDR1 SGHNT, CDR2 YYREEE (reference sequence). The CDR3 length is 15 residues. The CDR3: CASSLMGTGGGEQYF. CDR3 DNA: TGTGCCAGCAGCTTGATGGGGACAGGGGGCGGCGAGCAGTACTTC.

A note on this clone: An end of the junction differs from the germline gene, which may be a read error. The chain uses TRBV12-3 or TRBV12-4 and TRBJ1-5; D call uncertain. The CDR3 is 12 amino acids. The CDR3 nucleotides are TGTGCCAGCAGTTTAGGCCATCAGGCCCAGCATTTT. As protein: CASSLGHQAQHF.

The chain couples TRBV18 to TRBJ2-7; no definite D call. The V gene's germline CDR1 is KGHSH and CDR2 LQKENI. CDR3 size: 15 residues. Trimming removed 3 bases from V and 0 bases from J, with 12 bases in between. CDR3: CASSPTLTTSYEQYF. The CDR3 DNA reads TGTGCCAGCTCACCTACTCTAACTACCTCCTACGAGCAGTACTTC.

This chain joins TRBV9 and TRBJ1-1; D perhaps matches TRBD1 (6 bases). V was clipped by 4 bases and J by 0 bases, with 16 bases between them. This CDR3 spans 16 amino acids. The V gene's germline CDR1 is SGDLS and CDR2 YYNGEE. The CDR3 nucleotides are TGTGCCAGCAGCCCCTTACAGGGTATGGTGAACACTGAAGCTTTCTTT. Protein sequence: CASSPLQGMVNTEAFF.

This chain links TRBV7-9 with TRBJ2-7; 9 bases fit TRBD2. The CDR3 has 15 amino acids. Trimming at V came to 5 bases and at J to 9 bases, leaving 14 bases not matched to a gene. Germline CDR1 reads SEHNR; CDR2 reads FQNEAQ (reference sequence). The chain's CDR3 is CASSPNPGLAVGQYF. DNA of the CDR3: TGTGCCAGCAGCCCCAACCCGGGACTAGCCGTAGGGCAGTACTTC.

The CDR3 sequence: CASTRLESSGISYNEQFF. DNA for the CDR3: TGTGCCAGCACCCGACTAGAATCATCAGGAATTTCCTACAATGAGCAGTTCTTC. This chain connects TRBV21-1 to TRBJ2-1; TRBD2, the table's D call, lacks a check against the DNA. TRBV21-1 is a pseudogene segment. This CDR3 region has 18 residues.

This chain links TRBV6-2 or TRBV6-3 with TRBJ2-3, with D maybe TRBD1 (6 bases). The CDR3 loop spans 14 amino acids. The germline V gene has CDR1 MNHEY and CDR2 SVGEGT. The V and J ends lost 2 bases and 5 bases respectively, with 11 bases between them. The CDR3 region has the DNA TGTGCCAGCAGTTACGTGGGGGCAGTAGATACGCAGTATTTT. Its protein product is CASSYVGAVDTQYF.

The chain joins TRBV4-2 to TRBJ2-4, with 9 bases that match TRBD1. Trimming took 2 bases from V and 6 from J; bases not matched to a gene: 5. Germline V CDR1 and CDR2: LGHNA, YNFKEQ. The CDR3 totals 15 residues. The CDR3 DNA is TGTGCCAGCAGCCAACTACCGGGACAGGGAAACATTCAGTACTTC. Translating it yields CASSQLPGQGNIQYF.